The 6 T cell receptor beta chains listed next were all sequenced from one sample in a study of blood T cell repertoires in COVID-19. The assay was immunoSEQ multiplex PCR, and TCRdb's table has in-frame clones only and misses some. The sample records roughly 69,000 clones, over 75% being singletons. Material for sequencing was peripheral blood. These receptors originate from a human donor in a cohort sampled during active COVID-19.

The chain has TRBV28 and TRBJ2-7; perhaps TRBD1 as D (5 bases). V was trimmed by 5 bases and J by 0 bases, leaving 14 bases between them. From germline, CDR1 is MDHEN and CDR2 SYDVKM. The CDR3 loop spans 15 amino acids. CDR3 loop: CASSAQGPSSYEQYF. CDR3 coding DNA: TGTGCCAGCAGTGCCCAGGGTCCCAGCTCCTACGAGCAGTACTTC.

The CDR3 bases are TGTGCCAGCAGTTTTGGCTTCGGAGCTGGAAACACCATATATTTT. Its translation is CASSFGFGAGNTIYF. This chain uses TRBV28 with TRBJ1-3, with D hard to call. The CDR3 runs to 15 residues. Trimming pared 3 bases from V and 2 bases from J, leaving 11 bases between. Looked up from germline, CDR1 is MDHEN and CDR2 is SYDVKM.

The chain joins TRBV19 to TRBJ2-7, with 10 bases fitting TRBD1. Looked up from germline, CDR1 is LNHDA and CDR2 is SQIVND (reference sequence). The J segment lost 1 base and the V segment lost 10 bases, leaving 7 bases of the junction unmatched. The CDR3 is 14 amino acids. The CDR3 DNA is TGTGCCACAACTCCGGGACAGGGGTCCTACGAGCAGTACTTC. Residues: CATTPGQGSYEQYF.

This chain links TRBV5-1 with TRBJ1-2; D is uncertain. Between the trimmed V and J ends, which lost 4 bases and 5 bases, there was a span of 9 bases. Germline lookup yields CDR1 SGHRS and CDR2 YFSETQ. The length of the CDR3 is 12 residues. In DNA, the CDR3 is TGCGCCAGCAGCGCTTACATGTATGGCTACACCTTC. Protein product: CASSAYMYGYTF.

In its sample, this clone was seen once. V gene TRBV11-3 combines with J gene TRBJ1-1; 7 bases agree with TRBD1. The CDR3 is 10 amino acids. Germline V gene data show CDR1 as SGHNT and CDR2 as YENEEA. The junction had 0 bases not matched to a gene; V was cut back by 4 bases and J by 10 bases. Written as DNA, the CDR3 is TGTGCCAGCAGCTGGGACAGAGCTTTCTTT. Translated, it gives CASSWDRAFF.

The rearrangement joins TRBV28 to TRBJ1-6; TRBD1 matches 9 bases. The V and J ends lost 4 bases and 1 base, in that order; junction bases with no gene match: 5. This CDR3 spans 17 amino acids. Germline CDR1 and CDR2: MDHEN and SYDVKM. The CDR3 reads CASSSAGQGSYNSPLHF. In DNA, the CDR3 is TGTGCCAGCAGTTCCGCGGGACAGGGTTCCTATAATTCACCCCTCCACTTT.